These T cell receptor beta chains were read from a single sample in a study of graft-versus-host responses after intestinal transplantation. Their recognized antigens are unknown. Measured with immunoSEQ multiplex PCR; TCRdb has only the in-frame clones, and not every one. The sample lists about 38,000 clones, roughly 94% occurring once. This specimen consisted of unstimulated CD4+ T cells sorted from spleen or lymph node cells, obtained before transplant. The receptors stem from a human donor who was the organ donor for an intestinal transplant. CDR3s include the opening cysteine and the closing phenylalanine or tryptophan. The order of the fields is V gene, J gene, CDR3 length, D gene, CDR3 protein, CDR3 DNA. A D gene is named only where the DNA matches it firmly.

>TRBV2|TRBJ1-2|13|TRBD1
CASIIQGGHGYTF
TGTGCCAGCATCATACAGGGGGGACATGGCTACACCTTC
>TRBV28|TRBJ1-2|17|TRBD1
CASSPDRGREVSYGYTF
TGTGCCAGCAGTCCGGACAGGGGGCGGGAAGTAAGCTATGGCTACACCTTC
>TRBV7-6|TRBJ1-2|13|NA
CASSLGGHYGYTF
TGTGCCAGCAGCTTAGGAGGACACTATGGCTACACCTTC
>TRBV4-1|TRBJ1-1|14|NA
CASSQDRLNTEAFF
TGCGCCAGCAGCCAAGATCGGCTGAACACTGAAGCTTTCTTT
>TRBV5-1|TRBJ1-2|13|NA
CASSLQGDYGYTF
TGCGCCAGCAGCCTACAGGGAGACTATGGCTACACCTTC
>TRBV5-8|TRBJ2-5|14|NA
CASSWEGGQETQYF
TGTGCCAGCAGCTGGGAGGGGGGCCAAGAGACCCAGTACTTC
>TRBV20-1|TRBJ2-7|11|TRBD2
CSATRGGEQYF
TGCAGTGCTACTCGGGGGGGTGAGCAGTACTTC
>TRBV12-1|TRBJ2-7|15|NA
CASSMGGWERYEQYF
TGTGCCAGCTCGATGGGGGGCTGGGAACGCTACGAGCAGTACTTC
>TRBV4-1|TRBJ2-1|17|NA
CASSQVSVGVSYNEQFF
TGCGCCAGCAGCCAAGTATCAGTGGGGGTCTCCTACAATGAGCAGTTCTTC
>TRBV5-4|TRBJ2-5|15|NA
CASSAPPTDEETQYF
TGTGCCAGCAGCGCGCCTCCGACAGACGAAGAGACCCAGTACTTC